The 8 T cell receptor beta chains below were found in one sample sequenced in a study of early T cells in non-severe SARS-CoV-2 infection. Each CDR3 protein is one row after TCRdb ran MiXCR on the 5' RACE reads. The table has about 72,000 distinct CDR3 sequences, over 9.5% seen once. The source material was whole blood, sampled at baseline. These receptor sequences come from an adult who was a healthcare worker with PCR-confirmed SARS-CoV-2 infection or an uninfected control (not recorded which).

Ten or more counts support this clonotype. The chain recombines TRBV7-2 with TRBJ2-1; no reliable D call. Germline CDR1 reads SGHTA; CDR2 reads FQGNSA. V lost 1 base, J lost 0 bases, and 7 bases lay in between. This CDR3 has 15 amino acids. This CDR3 is CASSLGASSYNEQFF. The CDR3 DNA is TGTGCCAGCAGCTTAGGGGCTAGCTCCTACAATGAGCAGTTCTTC.

The V gene is TRBV14, the J gene TRBJ1-2, with D unclear. This CDR3 contains 12 residues. Germline V gives CDR1 SGHDN, CDR2 FVKESK. The V end lost 0 bases, the J end lost 14 bases, and 13 bases lay between the germline ends. The CDR3 DNA follows: TGTGCCAGCAGCCAAGAAGGCCCCCCGGGGACCTTC. Its protein product is CASSQEGPPGTF. Variable domain in full (rest from reference TRBV14 and TRBJ1-2): EAGVTQFPSHSVIEKGQTVTLRCDPISGHDNLYWYRRVMGKEIKFLLHFVKESKQDESGMPNNRFLAERTGGTYSTLKVQPAELEDSGVYFCASSQEGPPGTFGSGTRLTVV.

The sample holds many counts of this clonotype. The chain combines TRBV2 with TRBJ2-5; the D gene could be TRBD1 or TRBD2 (5 bases each). The CDR3 sequence is 13 residues long. Trimming left V 5 bases short and J 2 bases short, with 9 bases between. Looked up from germline, CDR1 is SNHLY and CDR2 is FYNNEI. The CDR3: CASSRDGQETQYF. The DNA for the CDR3 is TGTGCCAGCAGTCGGGACGGTCAAGAGACCCAGTACTTC.

There are a few counts of this clonotype. Here the CDR3 reads CASSYRYLSGGGPPGDTQYF. In nucleotides, the CDR3 is TGTGCCAGCAGTTACCGCTACCTCTCTGGCGGGGGGCCCCCAGGAGATACGCAGTATTTT. The V gene is TRBV6-5, the J gene TRBJ2-3; 8 bases agree with TRBD2. The ends lost 2 bases at V and 5 bases at J; junction bases unmatched: 21. The CDR3 is 20 residues long. Germline V lookup: CDR1 MNHEY, CDR2 SVGAGI.

This clonotype came up many times. The rearrangement uses TRBV7-2 and TRBJ1-2; tentative D call: TRBD1 (5 bases). Germline lookup yields CDR1 SGHTA and CDR2 FQGNSA. V lost 3 bases and J lost 0, with 14 bases in between. This CDR3 comprises 16 residues. CDR3 region: CASSFMGQGANYGYTF. In nucleotides, the CDR3 is TGTGCCAGCAGCTTTATGGGGCAGGGAGCTAACTATGGCTACACCTTC.

V gene TRBV11-3 combines with J gene TRBJ2-1; no definite D call. The germline CDR1 and CDR2 sequences are SGHNT and YENEEA. CDR3 length equals 14 residues. The V gene lost 5 bases and the J gene lost 0 bases, with 8 bases spanning the gap. The DNA of the CDR3 is TGTGCCAGCAGCGTAGTCAGCTCCTACAATGAGCAGTTCTTC. It codes for CASSVVSSYNEQFF.

This clonotype was seen at least ten times. The chain joins TRBV29-1 to TRBJ2-7, with 8 bases lining up with TRBD1. Germline-derived CDR1 and CDR2 are SQVTM and ANQGSEA. The CDR3 covers 14 residues. Unmatched junction bases numbered 6, after V lost 5 bases and J lost 0 bases. As DNA, the CDR3 is TGCAGCGTTTATTCAGGGGGCACCTCCTACGAGCAGTACTTC. Protein sequence: CSVYSGGTSYEQYF.

The table lists this clonotype with many counts. The gene calls are TRBV21-1 and TRBJ2-1. TRBV21-1 is deemed a pseudogene. The CDR3 is 13 amino acids. The CDR3 protein is CASSNLIYNEQFF. The CDR3 DNA sequence: TGTGCCAGCAGCAATTTAATATACAATGAGCAGTTCTTC.